Described below is a single TCR beta chain sequence and its context. This entry comes from a study of blood T cell repertoires in COVID-19. Study-wide background: COVID-19 samples collected from the United States, Italy and Spain covered acute and convalescent phases. Sources were T cells, B-cell-depleted T cells, or PBMCs; the material itself was cDNA or gDNA.

Under the authors' procedure: Estimation of nucleated cell counts was performed using reference gene primer amplification. Clones were sequenced by immunoSEQ multiplex PCR, and TCRdb holds only the in-frame ones, with some missing. Clonal size and the V and J genes are those of that table, whereas D and trimming came from the DNA. The sample contains about 75,000 clones, 84% of which appear only once. The CDR3 totals 14 residues. V lost 5 bases, J lost 8 bases, and 6 bases stayed unmatched. CDR1 and CDR2 from the germline V gene are SGHTS and YDEGEE. The origin of this receptor is a woman aged 50 to 65 with acute or convalescent COVID-19. Sequencing was carried out using peripheral blood. The V gene is TRBV5-8, the J gene TRBJ1-4, with TRBD1 identical over 10 bases. The DNA of the CDR3 is TGTGCCAGCAGGCGGACAGGGGGAAGCGAAAAACTGTTTTTT. Translating gives CASRRTGGSEKLFF.